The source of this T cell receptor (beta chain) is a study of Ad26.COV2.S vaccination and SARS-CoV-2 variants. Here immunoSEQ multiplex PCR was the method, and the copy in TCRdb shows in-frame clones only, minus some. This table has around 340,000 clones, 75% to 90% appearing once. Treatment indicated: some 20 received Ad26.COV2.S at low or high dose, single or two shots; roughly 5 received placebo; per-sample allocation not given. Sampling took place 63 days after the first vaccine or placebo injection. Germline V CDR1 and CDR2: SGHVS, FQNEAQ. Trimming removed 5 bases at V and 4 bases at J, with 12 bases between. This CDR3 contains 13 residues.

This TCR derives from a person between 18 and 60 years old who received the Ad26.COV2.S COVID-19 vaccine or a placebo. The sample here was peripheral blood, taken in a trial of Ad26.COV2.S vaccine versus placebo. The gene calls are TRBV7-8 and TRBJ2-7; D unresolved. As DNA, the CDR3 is TGTGCCAGCAGCCCTACCCTGATTTACGAGCAGTACTTC. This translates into CASSPTLIYEQYF.